A single sample gave rise to the 24 T cell receptor beta chains below, sequenced in a study of blood T cell repertoires in COVID-19. Generated by immunoSEQ multiplex PCR, the TCRdb table keeps only in-frame clones and is missing some. Found here are about 250,000 clones, about 80% of them singletons; the top ten hold 4% to 5.5%. Material for sequencing was peripheral blood. These receptors were obtained from a man in his forties or fifties with active or convalescent COVID-19.

This chain uses TRBV16 with TRBJ1-1; D call uncertain. V lost 0 bases and J lost 0, with 5 bases in between. The CDR3 totals 14 residues. Germline values: CDR1 KGHSY, CDR2 FQNENV. CDR3 DNA: TGTGCCAGCAGCCAATCGGCCCTGAACACTGAAGCTTTCTTT. Amino acid sequence: CASSQSALNTEAFF.

This rearrangement joins TRBV7-6 to TRBJ2-7, with 12 bases fitting TRBD2. This CDR3 comprises 17 residues. In germline, CDR1 is SGHVS, CDR2 FNYEAQ. V lost 0 bases and J lost 4; bases outside the gene matches: 7. The CDR3 nucleotides read TGTGCCAGCAGCTTAGCGGCGTCTAGCGGGGGGGGGTACGAGCAGTACTTC. Translated, it gives CASSLAASSGGGYEQYF. Full variable domain (missing parts from reference TRBV7-6 and TRBJ2-7): GAGVSQSPRYKVTKRGQDVALRCDPISGHVSLYWYRQALGQGPEFLTYFNYEAQQDKSGLPNDRFSAERPEGSISTLTIQRTEQRDSAMYRCASSLAASSGGGYEQYFGPGTRLTVT.

The chain uses TRBV7-2 and TRBJ2-7; D not certain. The CDR3 is made up of 14 amino acids. Trimming left V 3 bases short and J 1 base short, with 10 bases between. Germline V lookup: CDR1 SGHTA, CDR2 FQGNSA. The CDR3 coding sequence is TGTGCCAGCAGCTTGGTTGGCAGATCCTACGAGCAGTACTTC. Protein product: CASSLVGRSYEQYF.

The rearrangement uses TRBV7-7 and TRBJ2-2; possible D gene TRBD2, 6 bases. Deletions cut 5 bases from V and 0 bases from J, with 10 bases between. The CDR3 runs 15 residues. Germline V lookup: CDR1 SSHAT, CDR2 FNYEAQ (reference sequence). CDR3 residues: CASSPGLTNTGELFF. The CDR3 DNA sequence: TGTGCCAGCAGCCCGGGACTTACGAACACCGGGGAGCTGTTTTTT.

The rearrangement links TRBV7-9 to TRBJ2-1; TRBD2 aligns across 10 bases. The ends lost 4 bases at V and 6 bases at J; junction bases unmatched: 9. The germline V gene encodes CDR1 SEHNR and CDR2 FQNEAQ (reference sequence). The CDR3 spans 16 residues. The CDR3 loop is CASSSPGLARGNEQFF. In nucleotides, the CDR3 is TGTGCCAGCAGCTCTCCGGGACTAGCGAGGGGCAATGAGCAGTTCTTC.

This clone showed up just once. This rearrangement joins TRBV29-1 to TRBJ1-5; TRBD1 aligns across 8 bases. V lost 7 bases to trimming and J lost 3 bases; unmatched junction nucleotides: 8. This CDR3 is built from 14 residues. Germline-derived CDR1 and CDR2 are SQVTM and ANQGSEA. CDR3 in DNA: TGCAGCGCGACAGGGGTTGGGCTCAATCAGCCCCAGCATTTT. This gives the protein CSATGVGLNQPQHF.

The chain has TRBV14 and TRBJ1-6, with D possibly TRBD1 on 5 matching bases. This CDR3 has 14 amino acids. Germline CDR1 reads SGHDN; CDR2 reads FVKESK. V shed 0 bases and J shed 9 bases, with 9 bases lying between them. The CDR3 DNA sequence: TGTGCCAGCAGCCAAGATCAAGGGGTTTCACCCCTCCACTTT. Translation: CASSQDQGVSPLHF.

The chain employs TRBV12-3 or TRBV12-4 and TRBJ2-7; D is undetermined. V lost 6 bases and J 2 bases, leaving 8 bases between the germline ends. The CDR3 loop spans 12 amino acids. The CDR3 here is CASSSVPYEQYF. In DNA, the CDR3 is TGTGCCAGCAGCTCGGTCCCCTACGAGCAGTACTTC.

The chain links TRBV13 to TRBJ1-1, with D perhaps matching TRBD1 (5 bases). Germline V gives CDR1 PRHDT, CDR2 FYEKMQ (reference sequence). Trimming removed 6 bases from V and 2 bases from J, with 16 bases in between. This CDR3 comprises 15 residues. CDR3 nucleotides: TGTGCCAGCAGGGGGCCCTCGGGTGTCAACACTGAAGCTTTCTTT. Amino acid sequence: CASRGPSGVNTEAFF.

This clone was counted many times. This chain connects TRBV6-5 to TRBJ2-2; 10 bases line up with TRBD2. The CDR3 has 15 amino acids. Germline values: CDR1 MNHEY, CDR2 SVGAGI. The V segment lost 6 bases and the J segment 6 bases; nucleotides outside the gene matches: 7. DNA for the CDR3: TGTGCCAGCAGAGCGGGAGGGGCAGGCGCCGGGGAGCTGTTTTTT. Translating it yields CASRAGGAGAGELFF.

V gene TRBV20-1 combines with J gene TRBJ2-1; D possibly corresponds to TRBD1 (5 bases). CDR1 is DFQATT, CDR2 SNEGSKA, per germline (reference sequence). Trimming shortened V by 3 bases and J by 8 bases, and 8 bases separated the two germline ends. The CDR3 runs 11 residues. CDR3 in DNA: TGCAGTGCTAGCCTAGGGGATGAGCAGTTCTTC. It is translated as CSASLGDEQFF.

CDR3 DNA sequence: TGTGCCACCTCCCGCTATCAGGGGGCAGGGACTGAAGCTTTCTTT. It encodes CATSRYQGAGTEAFF. The chain recombines TRBV6-5 with TRBJ1-1, with 8 bases fitting TRBD1. The V gene end was trimmed by 10 bases and the J gene end by 5 bases; junction bases not matched to a gene: 15. The CDR3 length is 15 residues. Germline V gene lookup returns CDR1 MNHEY and CDR2 SVGAGI.

There are a few counts of this clone. Additional DNA sequences in this sample encode the identical CDR3. V and J are TRBV12-3 or TRBV12-4 and TRBJ1-5, with no clear D. This CDR3 has 13 residues. V lost 2 bases to trimming and J lost 1 base, with 3 bases between them. Here the CDR3 reads CASSLSSNQPQHF. CDR3 nucleotides: TGTGCCAGCAGTTTATCAAGCAATCAGCCCCAGCATTTT.

CDR3 bases: TGTGCCAGCAGCCAAGGGGACAGGGACGCGACTGAAGCTTTCTTT. As protein: CASSQGDRDATEAFF. The chain combines TRBV4-2 with TRBJ1-1; 9 positions match TRBD1. The CDR3 loop spans 15 amino acids. Germline V gene data show CDR1 as LGHNA and CDR2 as YNFKEQ. V gave up 1 base and J gave up 5 bases; unmatched junction bases: 5.

The chain is built from TRBV11-2 and TRBJ2-7; possible D gene TRBD1, 6 bases. V lost 1 base, J lost 2 bases, and 12 bases lay in between. CDR3 length: 15 residues. Germline lookup yields CDR1 SGHAT and CDR2 FQNNGV. The CDR3 coding sequence is TGTGCCAGCAGCTTAGCCGGGACACCACCCTACGAGCAGTACTTC. It encodes CASSLAGTPPYEQYF.

The chain carries TRBV11-1 and TRBJ2-7; possibly TRBD2 for D (6 bases). Germline CDR1 is SGHAT and CDR2 is FQDESV (reference sequence). Trimming stripped 5 bases from V and 3 bases from J, with 17 bases between. The CDR3 extends over 15 amino acids. In DNA, the CDR3 is TGTGCCAGCAGCCCGGGGACTTTCGCCCTCTACGAGCAGTACTTC. It encodes CASSPGTFALYEQYF.

V is TRBV5-1 and J is TRBJ1-1; 7 bases match TRBD1. The CDR3 extends over 15 amino acids. V lost 4 bases and J lost 4; bases outside the gene matches: 10. Germline V gene sequence: CDR1 SGHRS, CDR2 YFSETQ. The CDR3 is CASSAGQTMFTEAFF. The CDR3 nucleotides are TGCGCCAGCAGCGCGGGACAGACGATGTTCACTGAAGCTTTCTTT.

Concerning this clone itself: Germline and junction disagree at one end, which may indicate a read error. The chain combines TRBV6-1 with TRBJ1-6; perhaps TRBD1 as D (5 bases). This CDR3 spans 14 amino acids. Germline V lookup: CDR1 MNHNS, CDR2 SASEGT. CDR3: CASSKATGDSPLHF. CDR3 nucleotides: TGTGCCAGCAGTAAAGCTACGGGGGATTCACCCCTCCACTTT.

The chain couples TRBV5-1 to TRBJ2-3, with TRBD1 matching over 11 bases. The germline CDR1 and CDR2 sequences are SGHRS and YFSETQ. This CDR3 has 15 amino acids. Trimming took 0 bases from V and 5 from J; bases not matched to a gene: 2. The CDR3 nucleotides are TGCGCCAGCAGCTTGGCCGGGACAGGGGGAGATACGCAGTATTTT. Protein sequence: CASSLAGTGGDTQYF.

The V call is TRBV3-1 (or the pseudogene TRBV3-2), the J call TRBJ1-4; 11 positions agree with TRBD1. The germline V gene encodes CDR1 LGHDT and CDR2 YNNKEL (reference sequence). Losses at the gene ends were 4 bases for V and 8 bases for J; bases not matched to a gene: 6. This CDR3 spans 15 amino acids. CDR3 coding DNA: TGTGCCAGCAGCCGACTGGGACAGGGGGGAGAAAAACTGTTTTTT. Its protein product is CASSRLGQGGEKLFF.

This chain uses TRBV20-1 with TRBJ2-1; D is possibly TRBD2 (5 bases). Looked up from germline, CDR1 is DFQATT and CDR2 is SNEGSKA (reference sequence). V shed 6 bases and J shed 9 bases, with 12 bases lying between them. The CDR3 has 11 amino acids. DNA for the CDR3: TGCAGTGCGTATACTAGAGGTGAGCAGTTCTTC. Protein product: CSAYTRGEQFF.

This clone was seen once. CDR3 in amino acids: CASSPSDRDLLRYEQYF. CDR3 sequence (DNA): TGTGCCAGCTCACCCTCCGACAGGGATTTGCTGAGATACGAGCAGTACTTC. The chain is built from TRBV18 and TRBJ2-7; 7 bases are a match to TRBD1. Trimming cost V 3 bases and J 4 bases; bases outside gene matches: 15. The CDR3 extends over 17 amino acids. Per germline, CDR1 KGHSH and CDR2 LQKENI.

The genes are TRBV4-1 and TRBJ1-2; 11 bases line up with TRBD1. The CDR3 has 16 residues. Germline V gives CDR1 MGHRA, CDR2 YSYEKL. The J segment lost 8 bases and the V segment lost 1 base, leaving 9 bases of the junction unmatched. CDR3 DNA: TGCGCCAGCAGCCAAGCGGAGGACAGGGGGCGGTTCGGCTACACCTTC. Translated: CASSQAEDRGRFGYTF.

The chain has TRBV29-1 and TRBJ2-5; TRBD1 is a possible D gene (6 bases). The V gene lost 7 bases and the J gene lost 5 bases, with 17 bases spanning the gap. Germline V gene data show CDR1 as SQVTM and CDR2 as ANQGSEA. This CDR3 comprises 13 residues. The CDR3 coding sequence is TGCAGCGGCACCGGTACAGGGACCGAGACCCAGTACTTC. Residues: CSGTGTGTETQYF.